The clone carrying this T cell receptor (beta chain) has ten or more counts. The data were obtained in a study of neurological immune-mediated disorders. The CDR3 runs to 14 residues. V was pared by 6 bases and J by 5 bases, with 8 bases of the junction left unmatched. Per the germline V gene, CDR1 is ENHRY and CDR2 is SYGVKD. TCRdb ran MiXCR on the 5' RACE reads and lists one entry per CDR3 protein. The top ten clones hold less than 7.5% of a sample with tens of thousands of distinct CDR3 sequences, 4% to 6% of them seen once. V usage is TRBV10-3 and J usage is TRBJ2-5; 8 bases are shared with TRBD2. The specimen was PBMCs. The sequence was collected from a man aged 18 to 30 with multiple sclerosis. This CDR3 is CAISGTSGGETQYF. In DNA form, the CDR3 reads TGTGCCATCAGCGGAACTTCGGGAGGGGAGACCCAGTACTTC.